One T cell receptor (beta chain) is described in this entry. Original data processing: The assay estimated nucleated cells by amplifying reference gene primers. Some clones are missing from TCRdb's copy, which holds only in-frame ones; the method was immunoSEQ multiplex PCR. V and J calls and clone size are given by that table; D and trimming were obtained from the DNA. The sample holds approximately 25,000 clones, approximately 80% seen once. This entry is derived from a study of blood T cell repertoires in COVID-19. Study summary: Acute-phase and convalescent COVID-19 samples originated in the United States, Italy and Spain. PBMCs, B-cell-depleted T cells, or T cells were the source of the cDNA or gDNA that made up the material.

This CDR3 contains 15 residues. Trimming at V came to 3 bases and at J to 5 bases, leaving 5 bases not matched to a gene. Germline V gene data show CDR1 as KGHSH and CDR2 as LQKENI. The clonotype originates from a woman of 80 years or more with acute or convalescent COVID-19. Sequenced sample: peripheral blood. The rearrangement uses TRBV18 and TRBJ2-2, with 8 bases aligning to TRBD1. The CDR3 here is CASSPDRDGTGELFF. The CDR3, as DNA: TGTGCCAGCTCACCGGACAGGGACGGAACCGGGGAGCTGTTTTTT. The complete variable domain, with remaining parts taken from reference TRBV18 and TRBJ2-2, reads NAGVMQNPRHLVRRRGQEARLRCSPMKGHSHVYWYRQLPEEGLKFMVYLQKENIIDESGMPKERFSAEFPKEGPSILRIQQVVRGDSAAYFCASSPDRDGTGELFFGEGSRLTVL.